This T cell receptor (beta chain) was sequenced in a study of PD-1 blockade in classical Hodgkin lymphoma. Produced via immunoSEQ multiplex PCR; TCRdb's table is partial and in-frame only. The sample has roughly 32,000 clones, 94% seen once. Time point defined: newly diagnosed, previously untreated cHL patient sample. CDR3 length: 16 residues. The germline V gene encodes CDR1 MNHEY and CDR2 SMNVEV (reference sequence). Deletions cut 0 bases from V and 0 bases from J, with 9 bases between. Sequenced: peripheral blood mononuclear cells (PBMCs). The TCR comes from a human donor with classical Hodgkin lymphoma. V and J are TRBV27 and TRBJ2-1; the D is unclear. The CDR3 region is CASSLSDASSYNEQFF. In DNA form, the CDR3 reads TGTGCCAGCAGTTTATCGGACGCTAGCTCCTACAATGAGCAGTTCTTC.